These T cell receptor beta chains were read from a single sample in a study of PD-L1 blockade in urothelial cancer. Data came from immunoSEQ multiplex PCR; TCRdb stores just in-frame clones and leaves some out. Here the sample spans about 95,000 clones, around nine tenths being singletons. The sample here was PBMCs, taken around atezolizumab (anti-PD-L1) treatment. These receptors were collected from a man aged 55-75 years with urothelial cancer. The CDR3 runs from the conserved cysteine through the conserved F or W. The order of the fields is clone size, V gene, D gene, J gene, CDR3 length, CDR3 DNA, CDR3 protein. A D gene is named only where the DNA matches it firmly. Only part of the rows carry a size: once, few, many, or a class if the clone is expanded.

clone_size: .
v_call: TRBV7-2
d_call: TRBD1
j_call: TRBJ1-6
cdr3_length: 16
cdr3_nt: TGTGCCAGCAGCTTAGAGACAGGGCCTCCTAATTCACCCCTCCACTTT
cdr3_aa: CASSLETGPPNSPLHF

clone_size: once
v_call: TRBV10-3
d_call: TRBD1
j_call: TRBJ1-2
cdr3_length: 13
cdr3_nt: TGTGCCATCAGTGGCAGGGACAGCTATGGCTACACCTTC
cdr3_aa: CAISGRDSYGYTF

clone_size: .
v_call: TRBV9
d_call: .
j_call: TRBJ1-1
cdr3_length: 13
cdr3_nt: TGTGCCAGCTCCTACGGGGACACGGTTGAAGCTTTCTTT
cdr3_aa: CASSYGDTVEAFF

clone_size: .
v_call: TRBV19
d_call: TRBD2
j_call: TRBJ2-1
cdr3_length: 14
cdr3_nt: TGTGCCACGGCGGGACTAGCGGACATCAATGAGCAGTTCTTC
cdr3_aa: CATAGLADINEQFF

clone_size: .
v_call: TRBV6-5
d_call: .
j_call: TRBJ1-2
cdr3_length: 13
cdr3_nt: TGTGCCAGCAGGCAGGACTCGGGCTATGGCTACACCTTC
cdr3_aa: CASRQDSGYGYTF

clone_size: .
v_call: TRBV5-1
d_call: TRBD2
j_call: TRBJ2-1
cdr3_length: 16
cdr3_nt: TGCGCCAGCAGCTTGCTCGGGACTAGCGGTTACAATGAGCAGTTCTTC
cdr3_aa: CASSLLGTSGYNEQFF

clone_size: .
v_call: TRBV28
d_call: .
j_call: TRBJ2-2
cdr3_length: 12
cdr3_nt: TGTGCCAGCAGTTTATTCGCCGGGGAGCTGTTTTTT
cdr3_aa: CASSLFAGELFF

clone_size: .
v_call: TRBV19
d_call: .
j_call: TRBJ1-1
cdr3_length: 14
cdr3_nt: TGTGCCAGTAGTATCGGGGATATTAACACTGAAGCTTTCTTT
cdr3_aa: CASSIGDINTEAFF

clone_size: .
v_call: TRBV7-2
d_call: .
j_call: TRBJ1-1
cdr3_length: 18
cdr3_nt: TGTGCCAGCAGCTTAGGATCAACAGGAAGAGGAATGAACACTGAAGCTTTCTTT
cdr3_aa: CASSLGSTGRGMNTEAFF

clone_size: few
v_call: TRBV10-1
d_call: .
j_call: TRBJ1-1
cdr3_length: 13
cdr3_nt: TGCGCCAGCTCCGAAAGGAGTGGGACTGAAGCTTTCTTT
cdr3_aa: CASSERSGTEAFF

clone_size: .
v_call: TRBV4-1
d_call: .
j_call: TRBJ2-7
cdr3_length: 15
cdr3_nt: TGCGCCAGCAGCGAAACCGGGACTGAGACCTACGAGCAGTACTTC
cdr3_aa: CASSETGTETYEQYF

clone_size: .
v_call: TRBV4-1
d_call: .
j_call: TRBJ1-5
cdr3_length: 13
cdr3_nt: TGCGCCAGCAGCGGGCAGGGCGGCCAGCCCCAGCATTTT
cdr3_aa: CASSGQGGQPQHF

clone_size: once
v_call: TRBV28
d_call: TRBD1
j_call: TRBJ2-7
cdr3_length: 14
cdr3_nt: TGTGCCAGCAACACGGGACAGGGGGCCCACGAGCAGTACTTC
cdr3_aa: CASNTGQGAHEQYF

clone_size: .
v_call: TRBV29-1
d_call: .
j_call: TRBJ2-5
cdr3_length: 13
cdr3_nt: TGCAGCGTTGGTAAGCGGGCGGGAGAGACCCAGTACTTC
cdr3_aa: CSVGKRAGETQYF

clone_size: .
v_call: TRBV6-6
d_call: .
j_call: TRBJ1-1
cdr3_length: 14
cdr3_nt: TGTGCCAGCAGGCCCGCCGGCACAGGGCCTGAAGCTTTCTTT
cdr3_aa: CASRPAGTGPEAFF

clone_size: .
v_call: TRBV27
d_call: TRBD2
j_call: TRBJ2-5
cdr3_length: 15
cdr3_nt: TGTGCCAGCAGTTCACTAGCGGGAGGACTGGAGACCCAGTACTTC
cdr3_aa: CASSSLAGGLETQYF

clone_size: .
v_call: TRBV2
d_call: .
j_call: TRBJ2-4
cdr3_length: 12
cdr3_nt: TGTGCCATCACACAGGTTCTCGGCATTCAGTACTTC
cdr3_aa: CAITQVLGIQYF

clone_size: .
v_call: TRBV2
d_call: .
j_call: TRBJ2-4
cdr3_length: 12
cdr3_nt: TGTGCCAGCACCCTAGCCAAAAACATTCAGTACTTC
cdr3_aa: CASTLAKNIQYF

clone_size: .
v_call: TRBV19
d_call: .
j_call: TRBJ1-2
cdr3_length: 16
cdr3_nt: TGTGCCAGTAGTAGGGCAACTAATTCGGGAGGTTATGGCTACACCTTC
cdr3_aa: CASSRATNSGGYGYTF

clone_size: .
v_call: TRBV5-1
d_call: .
j_call: TRBJ2-7
cdr3_length: 13
cdr3_nt: TGCGCCAGCAGCCTGACAACCCCCGGAGAGCAGTACTTC
cdr3_aa: CASSLTTPGEQYF

clone_size: .
v_call: TRBV10-3
d_call: TRBD1
j_call: TRBJ2-2
cdr3_length: 14
cdr3_nt: TGTGCCTCAAAACCAGGGGGCGGCACCGGGGAGCTGTTTTTT
cdr3_aa: CASKPGGGTGELFF

clone_size: .
v_call: TRBV5-1
d_call: TRBD2
j_call: TRBJ2-3
cdr3_length: 16
cdr3_nt: TGCGCCAGCAGCTTGGTAGCGGGAGGGAGCACAGATACGCAGTATTTT
cdr3_aa: CASSLVAGGSTDTQYF

clone_size: .
v_call: TRBV27
d_call: .
j_call: TRBJ2-5
cdr3_length: 14
cdr3_nt: TGTGCCAGCAGTTTATCTATTGTTCGAGAGACCCAGTACTTC
cdr3_aa: CASSLSIVRETQYF

clone_size: .
v_call: TRBV4-1
d_call: .
j_call: TRBJ1-5
cdr3_length: 15
cdr3_nt: TGCGCCAGCAGCCGGGTCGACAACAGCAATCAGCCCCAGCATTTT
cdr3_aa: CASSRVDNSNQPQHF

clone_size: .
v_call: TRBV27
d_call: TRBD1
j_call: TRBJ2-7
cdr3_length: 16
cdr3_nt: TGTGCCAGCAGGAGGTTCCCGGGACAGGGGGAGGACGAGCAGTACTTC
cdr3_aa: CASRRFPGQGEDEQYF

clone_size: .
v_call: TRBV7-9
d_call: .
j_call: TRBJ2-4
cdr3_length: 13
cdr3_nt: TGTGCCAGCAGCTTATGGGGGGAAAACATTCAGTACTTC
cdr3_aa: CASSLWGENIQYF

clone_size: .
v_call: TRBV19
d_call: .
j_call: TRBJ2-1
cdr3_length: 15
cdr3_nt: TGTGCCAGTAGTATAAGACTGAGGCCCTACAATGAGCAGTTCTTC
cdr3_aa: CASSIRLRPYNEQFF

clone_size: .
v_call: TRBV11-3
d_call: TRBD1
j_call: TRBJ2-5
cdr3_length: 14
cdr3_nt: TGTGCCAGCAGCGCTAAACCAGGGGGAGAGACCCAGTACTTC
cdr3_aa: CASSAKPGGETQYF

clone_size: .
v_call: TRBV28
d_call: .
j_call: TRBJ1-5
cdr3_length: 13
cdr3_nt: TGTGCCAGCAGTTTATCAGGGGTTCAGCCCCAGCATTTT
cdr3_aa: CASSLSGVQPQHF

clone_size: .
v_call: TRBV11-2
d_call: TRBD1
j_call: TRBJ2-7
cdr3_length: 14
cdr3_nt: TGTGCCAGCAGCTCTAGGGACAGGGTATACGAGCAGTACTTC
cdr3_aa: CASSSRDRVYEQYF

clone_size: .
v_call: TRBV10-3
d_call: TRBD1
j_call: TRBJ1-1
cdr3_length: 15
cdr3_nt: TGTGCCATCAGTGCCCAGACAGGGGGTGGAACTGAAGCTTTCTTT
cdr3_aa: CAISAQTGGGTEAFF

clone_size: once
v_call: TRBV6-1
d_call: TRBD1
j_call: TRBJ1-1
cdr3_length: 13
cdr3_nt: TGTGCCAGCAGTGGGACAGGAGCCGATGAAGCTTTCTTT
cdr3_aa: CASSGTGADEAFF

clone_size: .
v_call: TRBV10-3
d_call: TRBD2
j_call: TRBJ2-1
cdr3_length: 15
cdr3_nt: TGTGCCATCAGTGTTTCCGGGGCCGCGGGAGGTGAGCAGTTCTTC
cdr3_aa: CAISVSGAAGGEQFF

clone_size: .
v_call: TRBV28
d_call: .
j_call: TRBJ1-4
cdr3_length: 13
cdr3_nt: TGTGCCAGCAAAGGCGGCTATAATGAAAAACTGTTTTTT
cdr3_aa: CASKGGYNEKLFF

clone_size: .
v_call: TRBV5-1
d_call: TRBD2
j_call: TRBJ2-1
cdr3_length: 17
cdr3_nt: TGCGCCAGCAGCTTGGAAACTAGCGGGTTTTCCTACAATGAGCAGTTCTTC
cdr3_aa: CASSLETSGFSYNEQFF

clone_size: .
v_call: TRBV30
d_call: TRBD2
j_call: TRBJ2-1
cdr3_length: 14
cdr3_nt: TGTGCCTGGACGACCCAGCGGGAGATCCAGGAGCAGTTCTTC
cdr3_aa: CAWTTQREIQEQFF

clone_size: .
v_call: TRBV28
d_call: TRBD1
j_call: TRBJ1-1
cdr3_length: 14
cdr3_nt: TGTGCCAGCAGTTTATTGGGACAGATCACTGAAGCTTTCTTT
cdr3_aa: CASSLLGQITEAFF

clone_size: .
v_call: TRBV30
d_call: .
j_call: TRBJ1-3
cdr3_length: 14
cdr3_nt: TGTGCCTGGGCCACAGGGAGCTCTGGAAACACCATATATTTT
cdr3_aa: CAWATGSSGNTIYF

clone_size: .
v_call: TRBV5-4
d_call: .
j_call: TRBJ1-4
cdr3_length: 16
cdr3_nt: TGTGCCAGCAGCTTCGAGCCGGGGAGGAGTAATGAAAAACTGTTTTTT
cdr3_aa: CASSFEPGRSNEKLFF

clone_size: .
v_call: TRBV30
d_call: .
j_call: TRBJ1-1
cdr3_length: 13
cdr3_nt: TGTGCCTGGAGTGAACAGGGGAACACTGAAGCTTTCTTT
cdr3_aa: CAWSEQGNTEAFF

clone_size: .
v_call: TRBV5-1
d_call: .
j_call: TRBJ1-1
cdr3_length: 16
cdr3_nt: TGCGCCAGCAGCTTGCCTCCCCCCCCTAGAGACACTGAAGCTTTCTTT
cdr3_aa: CASSLPPPPRDTEAFF

clone_size: .
v_call: TRBV5-1
d_call: .
j_call: TRBJ2-1
cdr3_length: 14
cdr3_nt: TGCGCCAGCAGCTTGGACACCCGGAGGGATGAGCAGTTCTTC
cdr3_aa: CASSLDTRRDEQFF

clone_size: .
v_call: TRBV18
d_call: TRBD2
j_call: TRBJ2-5
cdr3_length: 16
cdr3_nt: TGTGCCAGCTCCACAGAAGGGACTAGCGGGCAAGAGACCCAGTACTTC
cdr3_aa: CASSTEGTSGQETQYF

clone_size: .
v_call: TRBV7-2
d_call: TRBD2
j_call: TRBJ2-1
cdr3_length: 17
cdr3_nt: TGTGCCAGCAGCTTAGACGGGACTAGCGGGGGGGCAGGGGAGCAGTTCTTC
cdr3_aa: CASSLDGTSGGAGEQFF

clone_size: .
v_call: TRBV18
d_call: .
j_call: TRBJ2-2
cdr3_length: 12
cdr3_nt: TGTGCCAGCTCACCCTATACCGGGGAGCTGTTTTTT
cdr3_aa: CASSPYTGELFF

clone_size: .
v_call: TRBV2
d_call: .
j_call: TRBJ2-3
cdr3_length: 11
cdr3_nt: TGTGCCAGCAGATTAGGGACTCCGCAGTATTTT
cdr3_aa: CASRLGTPQYF

clone_size: .
v_call: TRBV4-2
d_call: TRBD1
j_call: TRBJ2-2
cdr3_length: 18
cdr3_nt: TGTGCCAGCAGCCAAGATAGATTGGGACAGGCCTGGACCGGGGAGCTGTTTTTT
cdr3_aa: CASSQDRLGQAWTGELFF

clone_size: .
v_call: TRBV29-1
d_call: TRBD2
j_call: TRBJ2-7
cdr3_length: 13
cdr3_nt: TGCAGCGTCATGGGGGGGACCGCCTACGAGCAGTACTTC
cdr3_aa: CSVMGGTAYEQYF

clone_size: .
v_call: TRBV4-3
d_call: .
j_call: TRBJ1-6
cdr3_length: 15
cdr3_nt: TGCGCCAGCAGCCTGCAGCGGCCTTATAATTTACCCCTCCACTTT
cdr3_aa: CASSLQRPYNLPLHF

clone_size: .
v_call: TRBV6-1
d_call: TRBD2
j_call: TRBJ2-7
cdr3_length: 15
cdr3_nt: TGTGCCAGCAGTCCACTAGCGGGAGTTTCGTACGAGCAGTACTTC
cdr3_aa: CASSPLAGVSYEQYF

clone_size: .
v_call: TRBV11-2
d_call: TRBD1
j_call: TRBJ1-2
cdr3_length: 16
cdr3_nt: TGTGCCAGCAGCTCACCCCGGGACAGGGTTTCCTATGGCTACACCTTC
cdr3_aa: CASSSPRDRVSYGYTF

clone_size: .
v_call: TRBV7-3
d_call: .
j_call: TRBJ2-2
cdr3_length: 11
cdr3_nt: TGTGCCAGCGGAGACACCGGGGAGCTGTTTTTT
cdr3_aa: CASGDTGELFF

clone_size: .
v_call: TRBV7-8
d_call: TRBD2
j_call: TRBJ2-3
cdr3_length: 16
cdr3_nt: TGTGCCAGCAGCTCGGGACTAGCGGTCCGTACAGATACGCAGTATTTT
cdr3_aa: CASSSGLAVRTDTQYF

clone_size: .
v_call: TRBV5-4
d_call: TRBD1
j_call: TRBJ1-2
cdr3_length: 15
cdr3_nt: TGTGCCAGCGGCCAGGGGACAGGGTTTAACTATGGCTACACCTTC
cdr3_aa: CASGQGTGFNYGYTF

clone_size: .
v_call: TRBV14
d_call: TRBD1
j_call: TRBJ1-6
cdr3_length: 14
cdr3_nt: TGTGCCAGCAGCCAAGATCTAGGGACAGGGGTCCTCCACTTT
cdr3_aa: CASSQDLGTGVLHF

clone_size: .
v_call: TRBV28
d_call: .
j_call: TRBJ1-2
cdr3_length: 14
cdr3_nt: TGTGCCAGCACCCCTCGGGGGGGCACTCCCTCGGGGACCTTC
cdr3_aa: CASTPRGGTPSGTF

clone_size: .
v_call: TRBV29-1
d_call: .
j_call: TRBJ2-2
cdr3_length: 14
cdr3_nt: TGCAGCGTTGAAGGGTGGGACTCGACCGGGGAGCTGTTTTTT
cdr3_aa: CSVEGWDSTGELFF